This entry concerns a single T cell receptor (beta chain). Its antigen is unknown. The CDR3 length is 16 residues. Looked up from germline, CDR1 is MGHDK and CDR2 is SYGVNS. Trimming took 0 bases from V and 8 from J; bases not matched to a gene: 7. PCR primers comprised 60 Vbeta and 13 Jbeta primers. The table came from immunoSEQ multiplex PCR; TCRdb's copy has only in-frame clones and leaves some out. The data show 200,000 to 250,000 clones, with 80% to 90% seen just once and 2.9% held by the top ten. The sample is drawn from a study of cytomegalovirus exposure and HLA in healthy donors. General observations from the study: In an earlier analysis, most TCR beta V segments were productive about 87% or about 30% of the time. Later, TCR association rates were found to vary by HLA locus, highest for DRB1 and lowest for HLA-C. The authors judged a highly shared variant cluster likely a sequencing artifact.

The rearrangement uses TRBV25-1 and TRBJ1-6, with TRBD1 matching 7 bases. The clonotype was recovered from a man aged 25-45 years in good health and CMV-seronegative. The sample consisted of PBMCs. The CDR3 spells CASSEYLGGGDSPLHF. CDR3 sequence (DNA): TGTGCCAGCAGTGAATATTTAGGGGGCGGTGATTCACCCCTCCACTTT.